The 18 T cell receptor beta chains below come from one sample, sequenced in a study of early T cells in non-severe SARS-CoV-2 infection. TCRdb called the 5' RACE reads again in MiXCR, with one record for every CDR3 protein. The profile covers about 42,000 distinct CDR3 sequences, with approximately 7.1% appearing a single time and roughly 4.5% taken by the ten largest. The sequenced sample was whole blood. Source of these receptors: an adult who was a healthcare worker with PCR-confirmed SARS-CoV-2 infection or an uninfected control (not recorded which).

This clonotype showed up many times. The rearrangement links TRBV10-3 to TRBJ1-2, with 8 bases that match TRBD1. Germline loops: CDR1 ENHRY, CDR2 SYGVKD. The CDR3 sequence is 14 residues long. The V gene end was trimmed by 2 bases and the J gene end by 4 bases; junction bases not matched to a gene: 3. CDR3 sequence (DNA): TGTGCCATCAGTGAGGGACAGGGAGGCTATGGCTACACCTTC. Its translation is CAISEGQGGYGYTF.

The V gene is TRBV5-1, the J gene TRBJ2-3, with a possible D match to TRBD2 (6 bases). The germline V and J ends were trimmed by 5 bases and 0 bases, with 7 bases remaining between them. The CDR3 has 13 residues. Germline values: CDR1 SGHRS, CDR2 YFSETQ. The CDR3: CASRAGSTDTQYF. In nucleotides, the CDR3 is TGCGCCAGCAGGGCGGGGAGCACAGATACGCAGTATTTT.

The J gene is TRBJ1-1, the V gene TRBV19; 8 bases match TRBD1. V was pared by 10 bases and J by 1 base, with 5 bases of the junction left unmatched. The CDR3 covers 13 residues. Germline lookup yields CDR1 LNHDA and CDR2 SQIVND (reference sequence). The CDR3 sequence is CATKGTGNTEAFF. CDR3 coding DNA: TGTGCCACGAAAGGGACAGGGAACACTGAAGCTTTCTTT.

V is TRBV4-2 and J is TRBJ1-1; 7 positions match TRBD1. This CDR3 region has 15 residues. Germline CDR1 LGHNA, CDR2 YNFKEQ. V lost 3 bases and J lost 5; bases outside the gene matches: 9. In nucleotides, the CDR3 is TGTGCCAGCAGCCAGGAACAGGGGTCGTTGACTGAAGCTTTCTTT. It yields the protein CASSQEQGSLTEAFF.

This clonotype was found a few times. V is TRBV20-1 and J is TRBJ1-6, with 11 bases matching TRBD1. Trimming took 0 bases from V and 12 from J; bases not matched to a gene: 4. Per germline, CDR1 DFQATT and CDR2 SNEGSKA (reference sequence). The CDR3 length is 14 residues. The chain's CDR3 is CSARDPGQGGPLHF. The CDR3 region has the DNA TGCAGTGCTAGAGATCCGGGACAGGGGGGACCCCTCCACTTT.

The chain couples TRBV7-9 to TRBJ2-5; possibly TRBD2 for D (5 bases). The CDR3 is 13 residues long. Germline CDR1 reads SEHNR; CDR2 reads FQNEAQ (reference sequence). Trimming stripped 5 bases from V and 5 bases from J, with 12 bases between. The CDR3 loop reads CASSDPRGETQYF. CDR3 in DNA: TGTGCCAGCAGCGATCCCCGAGGGGAGACCCAGTACTTC.

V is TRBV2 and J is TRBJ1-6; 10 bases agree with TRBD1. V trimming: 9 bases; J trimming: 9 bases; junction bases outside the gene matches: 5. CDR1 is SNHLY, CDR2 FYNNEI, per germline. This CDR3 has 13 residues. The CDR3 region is CASGQGEGSPLHF. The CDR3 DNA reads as TGTGCCAGTGGACAGGGGGAAGGTTCACCCCTCCACTTT.

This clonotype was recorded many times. In nucleotides, the CDR3 is TGCGCCAGCAGCTTGCCAAAGACAGGGAGCACCGGGGAGCTGTTTTTT. Its protein is CASSLPKTGSTGELFF. The chain uses TRBV5-1 and TRBJ2-2, with 7 positions matching TRBD1. There are 16 residues in the CDR3. CDR1 is SGHRS, CDR2 YFSETQ, per germline. Trimming at V came to 1 base and at J to 4 bases, leaving 7 bases not matched to a gene.

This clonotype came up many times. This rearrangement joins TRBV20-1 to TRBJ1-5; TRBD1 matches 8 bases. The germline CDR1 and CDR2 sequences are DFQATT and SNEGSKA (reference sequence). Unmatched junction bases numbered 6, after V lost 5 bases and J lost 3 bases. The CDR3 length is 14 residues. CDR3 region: CSAEGTGYNQPQHF. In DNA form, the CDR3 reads TGCAGTGCTGAAGGGACAGGCTACAATCAGCCCCAGCATTTT.

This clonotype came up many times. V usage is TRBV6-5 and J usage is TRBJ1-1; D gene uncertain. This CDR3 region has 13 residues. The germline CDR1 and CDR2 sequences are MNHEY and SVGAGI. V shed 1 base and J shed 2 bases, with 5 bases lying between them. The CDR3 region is CASSYWVNTEAFF. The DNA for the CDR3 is TGTGCCAGCAGTTACTGGGTTAACACTGAAGCTTTCTTT.

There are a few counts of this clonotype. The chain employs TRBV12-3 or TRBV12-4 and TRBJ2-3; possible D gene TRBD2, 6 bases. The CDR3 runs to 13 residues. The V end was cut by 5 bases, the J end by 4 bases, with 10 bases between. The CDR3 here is CASSPTRADTQYF. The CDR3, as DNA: TGTGCCAGCAGTCCGACTAGGGCAGATACGCAGTATTTT.

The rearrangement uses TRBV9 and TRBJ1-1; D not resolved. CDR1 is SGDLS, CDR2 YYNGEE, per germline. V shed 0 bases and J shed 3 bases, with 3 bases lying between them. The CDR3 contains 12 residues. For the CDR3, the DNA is TGTGCCAGCAGCGTAGATGACACTGAAGCTTTCTTT. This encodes CASSVDDTEAFF.

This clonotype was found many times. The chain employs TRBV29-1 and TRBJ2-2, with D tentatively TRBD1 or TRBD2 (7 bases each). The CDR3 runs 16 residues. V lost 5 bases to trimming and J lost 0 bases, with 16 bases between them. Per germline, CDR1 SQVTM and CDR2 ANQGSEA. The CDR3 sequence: CSVSRGDSANTGELFF. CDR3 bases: TGCAGCGTTTCCCGGGGGGACAGCGCGAACACCGGGGAGCTGTTTTTT.

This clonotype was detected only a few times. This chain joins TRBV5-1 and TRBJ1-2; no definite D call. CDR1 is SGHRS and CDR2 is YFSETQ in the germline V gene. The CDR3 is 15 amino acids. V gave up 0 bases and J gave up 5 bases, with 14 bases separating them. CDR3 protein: CASSLEARRMYGYTF. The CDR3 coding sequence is TGCGCCAGCAGCTTGGAAGCCAGGAGGATGTATGGCTACACCTTC.

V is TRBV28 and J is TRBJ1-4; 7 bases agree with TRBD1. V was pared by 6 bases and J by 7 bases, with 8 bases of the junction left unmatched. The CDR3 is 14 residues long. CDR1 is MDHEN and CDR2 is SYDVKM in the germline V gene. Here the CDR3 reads CASSLRQGSEKLFF. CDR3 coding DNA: TGTGCCAGCAGCCTCCGACAGGGTAGTGAAAAACTGTTTTTT.

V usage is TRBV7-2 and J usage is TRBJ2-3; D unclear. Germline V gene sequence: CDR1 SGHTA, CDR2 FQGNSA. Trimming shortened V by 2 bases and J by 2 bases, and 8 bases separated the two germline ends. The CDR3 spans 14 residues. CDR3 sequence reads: CASSLLQTTDTQYF. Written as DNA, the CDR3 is TGTGCCAGCAGCTTACTACAAACCACAGATACGCAGTATTTT.

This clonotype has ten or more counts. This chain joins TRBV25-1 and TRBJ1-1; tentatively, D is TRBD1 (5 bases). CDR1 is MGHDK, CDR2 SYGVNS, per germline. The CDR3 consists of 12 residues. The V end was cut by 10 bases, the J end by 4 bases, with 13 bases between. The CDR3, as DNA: TGTGCCACCTCGGCAGGGCCCACTGAAGCTTTCTTT. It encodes CATSAGPTEAFF.

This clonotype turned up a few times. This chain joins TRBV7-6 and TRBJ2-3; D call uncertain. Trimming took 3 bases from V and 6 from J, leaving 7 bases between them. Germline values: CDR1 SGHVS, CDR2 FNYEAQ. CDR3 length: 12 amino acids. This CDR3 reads CASSFPGDTQYF. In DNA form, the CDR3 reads TGTGCCAGCAGCTTCCCAGGTGATACGCAGTATTTT.